This T cell receptor (beta chain) originates from a study of blood T cell repertoires in COVID-19 (dated by TCRdb to the early 2020s). Turning to the overall study: Samples from collaborators originated in the United States, Italy and Spain and spanned both the acute and convalescent phases of COVID-19. The prospective study material was composed of cDNA or gDNA derived from T cells, B-cell-depleted T cells, or PBMCs. Deeply sampled blood TCRbeta repertoires from subjects exposed to, actively infected with, or recovered from COVID-19 were included in the dataset. The repertoires were released in a freely available public database meant as a resource for research on the immune response to SARS-CoV-2. The samples were drawn from two sources: the first 160 participants of the ongoing ImmuneRACE study, and about 1,300 subjects contributed by 6 global collaborators. A de-identified subject ID, COVID-19 status, age in years and sex were almost always included in the sample metadata. HLA class I and class II types, where available, came from metadata supplied by the sample provider rather than from assay-based typing.

Each collaborating institution followed its own protocols to collect whole blood in K2EDTA tubes. Collaborator samples were shipped for TCRbeta analysis as frozen whole blood, isolated PBMCs, or DNA extracted from either sample type. TCRbeta CDR3 regions were amplified from genomic DNA by means of the immunoSEQ Assay, a bias-controlled multiplex PCR. Concerning the study's data processing: The number of nucleated cells in each sample was estimated from the amplification of reference gene primers within the assay. To quantify the absolute abundance of each unique TCRbeta CDR3 rearrangement, sequence reads were collapsed and filtered. Productive Simpson clonality was computed per sample as the square root of Simpson's diversity index over productive rearrangements. This is the immuneACCESS table as TCRdb keeps it, with only in-frame sequences that have V and J called. A part of the clones is gone; compared with another copy, unresolved V genes explain less than half, and the rest is unexplained. V and J calls and clone size are copied from that table; D and trimming were computed from the DNA. Across this sample there are approximately 60,000 clones, with less than 85% seen only once. Approximately 17% of the sample is held by the ten biggest clonotypes.

Worth noting for this clone: The target of this receptor is not known. No base quality information exists; no much larger clone differs at one position.

The CDR3 spans 16 residues, from the cysteine through the phenylalanine. CDR3 DNA is the only sequence kept; it has 48 bases, read in frame from the first base. Clipping removes 0 bases from V and 7 bases from J, with 6 as the unmatched junction base count. CDR1 LGHNA and CDR2 YNFKEQ are derived from the germline V gene. Points the paper makes about the study in general: How much clinical and demographic metadata was included differed by source and by participant, and the metadata was provided uncurated.

The specimen sequenced was peripheral blood. The chain employs TRBV4-2 and TRBJ1-4, and TRBD1 aligns with 9 junction nucleotides. The clonotype comes from a man in his 70s with active COVID-19. The DNA sequence is as follows: TGTGCCAGCAGCCAAGATCCGGGACAGGGAGGTGAAAAACTGTTTTTT. Its protein product is CASSQDPGQGGEKLFF.